The TCR beta chain under discussion was sequenced for a study of cytomegalovirus exposure and HLA in healthy donors. Study-wide results and limits: Associated with cytomegalovirus, according to the listing, were around 160 TCR beta chains.

Notes on this clone: The antigen is undetermined.

Though probably carrying unrecorded immune exposures, donors were nominally healthy at sampling. The CDR3 is 15 residues long. The V segment lost 6 bases and the J segment 5 bases; nucleotides outside the gene matches: 9. Germline V lookup: CDR1 SNHLY, CDR2 FYNNEI. PCR primers comprised 60 Vbeta and 13 Jbeta primers. The repertoire was sequenced with immunoSEQ multiplex PCR; TCRdb's copy has only in-frame clones and lacks some. The sample records 130,000 or so clones, around 83% being singletons. Sequencing used PBMCs. This sequence originates from a woman in her forties or fifties in good health and CMV-seropositive. The chain combines TRBV2 with TRBJ2-1; TRBD2 aligns across 8 bases. The CDR3 loop reads CASRQTSGEDNEQFF. CDR3 sequence (DNA): TGTGCCAGCAGGCAAACTAGCGGAGAGGACAATGAGCAGTTCTTC.